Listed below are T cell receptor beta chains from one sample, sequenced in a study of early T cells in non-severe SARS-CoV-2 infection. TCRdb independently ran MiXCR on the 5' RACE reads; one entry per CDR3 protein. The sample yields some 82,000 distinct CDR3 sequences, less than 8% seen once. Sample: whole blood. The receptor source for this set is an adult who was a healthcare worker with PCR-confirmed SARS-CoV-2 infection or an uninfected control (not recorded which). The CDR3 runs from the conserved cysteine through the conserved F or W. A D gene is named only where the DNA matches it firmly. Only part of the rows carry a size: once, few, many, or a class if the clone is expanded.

cdr3_nt: TGCAGTGCTAGGGCCCCAAAGGGTAGCAATCAGCCCCAGCATTTT; cdr3_aa: CSARAPKGSNQPQHF; j_call: TRBJ1-5; clone_size: .; v_call: TRBV20-1; d_call: .
cdr3_nt: TGTGCCAGCAGCCCCAGTTTGGGTTATGAAAAACTGTTTTTT; cdr3_aa: CASSPSLGYEKLFF; j_call: TRBJ1-4; clone_size: many; v_call: TRBV7-2; d_call: .
cdr3_nt: TGTGCCAGTAGGGCAGGGGGCGCGAACTACATTCAGTACTTC; cdr3_aa: CASRAGGANYIQYF; j_call: TRBJ2-4; clone_size: many; v_call: TRBV19; d_call: TRBD1
cdr3_nt: TGTGCCAGCAGCTGGAGGACTAGCGGGGGGTTAGACTACAATGAGCAGTTCTTC; cdr3_aa: CASSWRTSGGLDYNEQFF; j_call: TRBJ2-1; clone_size: many; v_call: TRBV11-2; d_call: TRBD2
cdr3_nt: TGCGCCAGCAGCTTGGGCGGAGTCTATGGCTACACCTTC; cdr3_aa: CASSLGGVYGYTF; j_call: TRBJ1-2; clone_size: many; v_call: TRBV5-1; d_call: .
cdr3_nt: TGTGCCAGCAGTGAACCAACAGGGAGCTACGAGCAGTACTTC; cdr3_aa: CASSEPTGSYEQYF; j_call: TRBJ2-7; clone_size: .; v_call: TRBV6-1; d_call: .
cdr3_nt: TGTGCCAGCAGCCCCGGACGGCAAGAGACCCAGTACTTC; cdr3_aa: CASSPGRQETQYF; j_call: TRBJ2-5; clone_size: .; v_call: TRBV3-1; d_call: .
cdr3_nt: TGTGCCAGCAGCGTCGAGGGAATGGAGACCCAGTACTTC; cdr3_aa: CASSVEGMETQYF; j_call: TRBJ2-5; clone_size: .; v_call: TRBV9; d_call: .
cdr3_nt: TGTGCCAGCAGCTTAATAACAGGCGAGAATCAGCCCCAGCATTTT; cdr3_aa: CASSLITGENQPQHF; j_call: TRBJ1-5; clone_size: .; v_call: TRBV7-8; d_call: .
cdr3_nt: TGTGCCAGCAGCCAAGGTCGTATTGACGGGAGAGGCTACAATGAGCAGTTCTTC; cdr3_aa: CASSQGRIDGRGYNEQFF; j_call: TRBJ2-1; clone_size: few; v_call: TRBV14; d_call: .
cdr3_nt: TGTGCCAGCAGCCGCTCGGACAATGAGCAGTTCTTC; cdr3_aa: CASSRSDNEQFF; j_call: TRBJ2-1; clone_size: many; v_call: TRBV12-3/TRBV12-4; d_call: .
cdr3_nt: TGTGCCAGCAGTTTGAACGCCTACAATGAGCAGTTCTTC; cdr3_aa: CASSLNAYNEQFF; j_call: TRBJ2-1; clone_size: many; v_call: TRBV27; d_call: .
cdr3_nt: TGTGCCAGCAGTTTGTGGGGCCAGGATCCCCAGCATTTT; cdr3_aa: CASSLWGQDPQHF; j_call: TRBJ1-5; clone_size: many; v_call: TRBV27; d_call: .
cdr3_nt: TGCAGCGCCCTGACAGTGAACACTGAAGCTTTCTTT; cdr3_aa: CSALTVNTEAFF; j_call: TRBJ1-1; clone_size: few; v_call: TRBV29-1; d_call: .
cdr3_nt: TGTGCCAGCAGCCCGCGGACAGGGGAGGTTGAGCAGTACTTC; cdr3_aa: CASSPRTGEVEQYF; j_call: TRBJ2-7; clone_size: many; v_call: TRBV4-2; d_call: TRBD1
cdr3_nt: TGTGCCAGCAGCCAAGGACTTTCTGGAAACACCATATATTTT; cdr3_aa: CASSQGLSGNTIYF; j_call: TRBJ1-3; clone_size: few; v_call: TRBV3-1; d_call: .
cdr3_nt: TGTGCCAGCAGCGTCAGGGTGAACACTGAAGCTTTCTTT; cdr3_aa: CASSVRVNTEAFF; j_call: TRBJ1-1; clone_size: .; v_call: TRBV7-2; d_call: .
cdr3_nt: TGTGCCAGCAGTGAAGGGCCCGGACGAGAGACCCAGTACTTC; cdr3_aa: CASSEGPGRETQYF; j_call: TRBJ2-5; clone_size: .; v_call: TRBV6-1; d_call: .
cdr3_nt: TGTGCCAGCAGTGCCAGAATGACAGGGTTCAACCAAGAGACCCAGTACTTC; cdr3_aa: CASSARMTGFNQETQYF; j_call: TRBJ2-5; clone_size: few; v_call: TRBV25-1; d_call: TRBD1
cdr3_nt: TGTGCCAGCAGGGGGACTGGAGACAATGAGCAGTTCTTC; cdr3_aa: CASRGTGDNEQFF; j_call: TRBJ2-1; clone_size: few; v_call: TRBV12-3/TRBV12-4; d_call: .
cdr3_nt: TGTGCCTGGAGCCCCGGGGCGGGGTCGCAGTATTTT; cdr3_aa: CAWSPGAGSQYF; j_call: TRBJ2-3; clone_size: few; v_call: TRBV30; d_call: .
cdr3_nt: TGTGCCGTTGGGACAGGGGAAAGTACCGGGGAGCTGTTTTTT; cdr3_aa: CAVGTGESTGELFF; j_call: TRBJ2-2; clone_size: few; v_call: TRBV7-9; d_call: TRBD1
cdr3_nt: TGCAGTGCTAGAGAAGAAAAAGCGGGAGCCCACGAGCAGTACTTC; cdr3_aa: CSAREEKAGAHEQYF; j_call: TRBJ2-7; clone_size: many; v_call: TRBV20-1; d_call: TRBD2
cdr3_nt: TGCGCCAGCAGCTTGGGGCAGGACTACGAGCAGTACTTC; cdr3_aa: CASSLGQDYEQYF; j_call: TRBJ2-7; clone_size: many; v_call: TRBV5-1; d_call: .
cdr3_nt: TGTGCCAGCAGCTTAACGACGCGGAGCAATCAGCCCCAGCATTTT; cdr3_aa: CASSLTTRSNQPQHF; j_call: TRBJ1-5; clone_size: many; v_call: TRBV7-2; d_call: .